This record looks at one TCR beta chain sequence and its context. Original analysis: Amplification of reference gene primers was used by the study to estimate nucleated cell counts. TCRdb keeps only in-frame clones here, not all; method: immunoSEQ multiplex PCR. V and J calls and clone size are copied from that table; D and trimming were computed from the DNA. The data contain approximately 80,000 clones, approximately 80% of them singletons. This sample is drawn from a study of blood T cell repertoires in COVID-19. Study as a whole: Donors in the United States, Italy and Spain gave samples during acute or convalescent COVID-19. T cells, B-cell-depleted T cells, or PBMCs supplied cDNA or gDNA.

Germline V CDR1 and CDR2: SGHRS, YFSETQ. The CDR3 covers 14 residues. J lost 6 bases, V lost 4 bases, and 7 bases had no gene match. This receptor was taken from a man aged 80 or over with acute or convalescent COVID-19. Sequenced input: peripheral blood. The V gene is TRBV5-1, the J gene TRBJ2-1, with 7 bases fitting TRBD2. The chain's CDR3 is CASSTIAGPNEQFF. The CDR3 DNA reads as TGCGCCAGCAGCACTATAGCGGGCCCCAATGAGCAGTTCTTC.